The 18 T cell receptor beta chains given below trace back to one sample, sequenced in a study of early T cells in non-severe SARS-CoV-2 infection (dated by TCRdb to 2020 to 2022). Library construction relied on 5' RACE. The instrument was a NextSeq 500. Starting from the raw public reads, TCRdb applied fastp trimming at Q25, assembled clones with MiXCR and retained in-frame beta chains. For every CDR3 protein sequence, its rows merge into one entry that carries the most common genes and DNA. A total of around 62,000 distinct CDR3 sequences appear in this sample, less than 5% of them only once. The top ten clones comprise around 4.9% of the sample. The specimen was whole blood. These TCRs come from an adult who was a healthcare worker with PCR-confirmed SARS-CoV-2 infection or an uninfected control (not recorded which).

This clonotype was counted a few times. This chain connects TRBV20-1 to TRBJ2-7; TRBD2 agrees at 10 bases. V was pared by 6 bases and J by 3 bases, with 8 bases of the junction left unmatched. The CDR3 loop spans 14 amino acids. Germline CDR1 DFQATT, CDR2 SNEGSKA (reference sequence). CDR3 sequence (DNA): TGCAGTGCACCATTAGCGGGAGGAGGCTACGAGCAGTACTTC. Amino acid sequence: CSAPLAGGGYEQYF.

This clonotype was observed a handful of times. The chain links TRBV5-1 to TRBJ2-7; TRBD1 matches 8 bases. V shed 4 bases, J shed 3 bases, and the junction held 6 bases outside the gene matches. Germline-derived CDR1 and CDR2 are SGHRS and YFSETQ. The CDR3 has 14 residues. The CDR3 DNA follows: TGCGCCAGCAGCCCCTCAGGGGGCTTCTACGAGCAGTACTTC. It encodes CASSPSGGFYEQYF.

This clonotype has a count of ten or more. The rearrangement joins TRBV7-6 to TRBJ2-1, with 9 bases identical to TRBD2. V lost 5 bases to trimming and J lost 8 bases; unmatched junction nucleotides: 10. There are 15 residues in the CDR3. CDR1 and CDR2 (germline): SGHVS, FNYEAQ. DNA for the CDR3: TGTGCCAGCAGCCCCATCCTAGCGGGAAAGGATGAGCAGTTCTTC. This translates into CASSPILAGKDEQFF.

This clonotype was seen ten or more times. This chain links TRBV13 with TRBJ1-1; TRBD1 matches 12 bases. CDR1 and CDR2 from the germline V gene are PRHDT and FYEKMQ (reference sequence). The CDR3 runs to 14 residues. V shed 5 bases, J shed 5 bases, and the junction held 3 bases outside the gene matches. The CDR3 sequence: CASSGTGGFTEAFF. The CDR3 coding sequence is TGTGCCAGCAGCGGGACAGGGGGCTTTACTGAAGCTTTCTTT.

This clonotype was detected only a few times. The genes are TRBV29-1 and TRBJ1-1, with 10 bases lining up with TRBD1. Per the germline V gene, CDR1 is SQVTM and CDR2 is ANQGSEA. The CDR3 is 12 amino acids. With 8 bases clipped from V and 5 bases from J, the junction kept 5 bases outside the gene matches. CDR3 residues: CSTRTGGTEAFF. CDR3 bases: TGCAGCACGCGGACAGGGGGAACTGAAGCTTTCTTT. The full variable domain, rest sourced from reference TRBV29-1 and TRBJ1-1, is SAVISQKPSRDICQRGTSLTIQCQVDSQVTMMFWYRQQPGQSLTLIATANQGSEATYESGFVIDKFPISRPNLTFSTLTVSNMSPEDSSIYLCSTRTGGTEAFFGQGTRLTVV.

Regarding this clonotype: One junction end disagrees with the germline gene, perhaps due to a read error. Here the CDR3 reads CAGSISGQSSEQYF. CDR3 bases: TGTGCCGGTAGTATCTCCGGACAGTCCTCCGAGCAGTACTTC. The chain uses TRBV19 and TRBJ2-7, with a tentative D call TRBD1 (6 bases). Germline CDR1 LNHDA, CDR2 SQIVND (reference sequence). The CDR3 is made up of 14 amino acids. The whole variable domain, remainder taken from reference TRBV19 and TRBJ2-7, is DGGITQSPKYLFRKEGQNVTLSCEQNLNHDAMYWYRQDPGQGLRLIYYSQIVNDFQKGDIAEGYSVSREKKESFPLTVTSAQKNPTAFYLCAGSISGQSSEQYFGPGTRLTVT.

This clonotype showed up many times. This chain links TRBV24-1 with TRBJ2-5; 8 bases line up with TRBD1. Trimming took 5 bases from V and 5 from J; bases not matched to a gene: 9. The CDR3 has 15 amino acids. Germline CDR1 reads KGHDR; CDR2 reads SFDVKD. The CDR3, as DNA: TGTGCCACCAGTGCGGTAGGACAGGGCGACGAGACCCAGTACTTC. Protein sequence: CATSAVGQGDETQYF.

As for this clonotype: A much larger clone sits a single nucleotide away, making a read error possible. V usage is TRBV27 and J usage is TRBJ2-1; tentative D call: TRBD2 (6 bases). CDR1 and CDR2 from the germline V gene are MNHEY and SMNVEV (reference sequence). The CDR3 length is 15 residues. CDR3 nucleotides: TGTGCCAGCAGTTGGAGGGATAATGGGCACAATGTGCAGTTCTTC. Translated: CASSWRDNGHNVQFF.

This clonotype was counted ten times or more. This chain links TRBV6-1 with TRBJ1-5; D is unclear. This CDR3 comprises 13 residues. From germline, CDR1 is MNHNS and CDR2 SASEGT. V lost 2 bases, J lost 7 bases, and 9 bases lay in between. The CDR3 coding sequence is TGTGCCAGCAGTGAAATTAAGTTACAGCCCCAGCATTTT. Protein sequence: CASSEIKLQPQHF.

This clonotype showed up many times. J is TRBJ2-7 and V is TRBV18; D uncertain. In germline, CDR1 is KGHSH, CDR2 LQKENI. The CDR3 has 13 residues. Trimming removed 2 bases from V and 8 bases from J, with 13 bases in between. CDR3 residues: CASSPVAAAQQYF. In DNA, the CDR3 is TGTGCCAGCTCACCAGTGGCGGCAGCTCAGCAGTACTTC.

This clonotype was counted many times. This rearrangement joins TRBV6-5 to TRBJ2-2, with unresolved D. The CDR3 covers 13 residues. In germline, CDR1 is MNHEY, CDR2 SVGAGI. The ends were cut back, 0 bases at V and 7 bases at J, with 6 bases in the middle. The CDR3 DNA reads TGTGCCAGCAGTTACTCGAACGGCGGGGAGCTGTTTTTT. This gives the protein CASSYSNGGELFF.

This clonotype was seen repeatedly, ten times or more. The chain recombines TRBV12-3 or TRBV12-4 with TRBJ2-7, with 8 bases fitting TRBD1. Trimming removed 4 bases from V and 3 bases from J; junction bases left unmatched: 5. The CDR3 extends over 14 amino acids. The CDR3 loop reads CASSSSDRGYEQYF. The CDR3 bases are TGTGCCAGCAGTTCCTCCGACAGGGGCTACGAGCAGTACTTC.

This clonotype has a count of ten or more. The CDR3 sequence: CASSLNRDYGVVAPYNEQFF. The DNA of the CDR3 is TGCGCCAGCAGCTTAAACCGGGACTACGGCGTGGTTGCCCCCTACAATGAGCAGTTCTTC. The chain recombines TRBV5-1 with TRBJ2-1; 7 bases agree with TRBD2. The CDR3 is 20 amino acids. In germline, CDR1 is SGHRS, CDR2 YFSETQ. The V segment lost 2 bases and the J segment 2 bases; nucleotides outside the gene matches: 19.

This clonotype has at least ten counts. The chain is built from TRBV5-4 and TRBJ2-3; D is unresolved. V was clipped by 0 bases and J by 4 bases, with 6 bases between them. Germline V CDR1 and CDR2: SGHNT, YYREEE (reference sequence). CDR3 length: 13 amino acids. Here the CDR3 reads CASSLASSDTQYF. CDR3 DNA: TGTGCCAGCAGCTTGGCCAGTTCAGATACGCAGTATTTT.

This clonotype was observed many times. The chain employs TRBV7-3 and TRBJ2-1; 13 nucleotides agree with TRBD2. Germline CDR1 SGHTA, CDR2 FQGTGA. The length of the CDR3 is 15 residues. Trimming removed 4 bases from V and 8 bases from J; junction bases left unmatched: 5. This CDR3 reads CASSSLAGGPDEQFF. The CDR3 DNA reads TGTGCCAGCAGCTCACTAGCGGGAGGGCCAGATGAGCAGTTCTTC.

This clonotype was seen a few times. CDR3 nucleotides: TGTGCCAGCAGTCCAGGGGTCAATGAGCAGTTCTTC. Its protein product is CASSPGVNEQFF. This chain links TRBV6-2 or TRBV6-3 with TRBJ2-1, with D tentatively TRBD1 (6 bases). This CDR3 has 12 amino acids. Trimming removed 5 bases from V and 6 bases from J, with 8 bases in between. The germline V gene has CDR1 MNHEY and CDR2 SVGEGT.

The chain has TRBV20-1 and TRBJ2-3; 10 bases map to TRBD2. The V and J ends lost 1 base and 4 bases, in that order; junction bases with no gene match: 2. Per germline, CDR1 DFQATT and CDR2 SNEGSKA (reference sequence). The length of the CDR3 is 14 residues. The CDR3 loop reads CSARALAGADTQYF. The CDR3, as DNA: TGCAGTGCTAGAGCGCTAGCGGGAGCAGATACGCAGTATTTT.

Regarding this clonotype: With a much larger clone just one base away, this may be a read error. The CDR3 protein is CSARDSGGGSEQYF. In DNA form, the CDR3 reads TGCAGTGCTAGAGATAGTGGCGGAGGAAGCGAGCAGTACTTC. The chain links TRBV20-1 to TRBJ2-7, with D maybe TRBD2 (5 bases). V gave up 0 bases and J gave up 6 bases, with 15 bases separating them. The CDR3 runs to 14 residues. Germline V lookup: CDR1 DFQATT, CDR2 SNEGSKA (reference sequence).